The source of this T cell receptor beta chain is a study of shared clonotypes between healthy human individuals. The ends lost 5 bases at V and 4 bases at J; junction bases unmatched: 6. Germline assignment: CDR1 SSHAT and CDR2 FNYEAQ (reference sequence). There are 14 residues in the CDR3. Clones were read by immunoSEQ multiplex PCR, and TCRdb kept only the in-frame ones, dropping some. The table lists 700,000 or so clones, roughly 78% of them singletons. This clone was counted a few times. This TCR was recovered from a woman under 40 in good health. Material for sequencing was memory CD4+ T cells sorted from blood. Subset indicated: CD45RA-negative fraction. The V and J genes are TRBV7-7 and TRBJ2-5; 8 bases fit TRBD1. This chain's CDR3 is CASSRGQGPETQYF. The DNA for the CDR3 is TGTGCCAGCAGCCGTGGACAGGGCCCAGAGACCCAGTACTTC.